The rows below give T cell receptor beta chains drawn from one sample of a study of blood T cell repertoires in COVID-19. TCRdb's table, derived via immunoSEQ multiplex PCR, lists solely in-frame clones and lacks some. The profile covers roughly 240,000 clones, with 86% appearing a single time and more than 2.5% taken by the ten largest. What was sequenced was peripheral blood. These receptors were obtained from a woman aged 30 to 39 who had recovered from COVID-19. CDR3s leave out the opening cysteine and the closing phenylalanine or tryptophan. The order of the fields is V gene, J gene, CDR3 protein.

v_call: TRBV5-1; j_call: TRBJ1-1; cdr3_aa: ASSLSAGQNTEAF
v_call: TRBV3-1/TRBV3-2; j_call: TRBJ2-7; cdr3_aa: ASSLAAYEQY
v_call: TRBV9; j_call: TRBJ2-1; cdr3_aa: ASSLGPFPGDNEQF
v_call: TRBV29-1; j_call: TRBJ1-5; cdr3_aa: SVGQGSNQPQH
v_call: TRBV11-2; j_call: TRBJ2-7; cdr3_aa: ASSLVAGSSYEQY
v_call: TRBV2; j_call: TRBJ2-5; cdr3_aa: ASSPQETQY
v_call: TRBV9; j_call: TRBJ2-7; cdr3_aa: ASSVAGGNYEQY
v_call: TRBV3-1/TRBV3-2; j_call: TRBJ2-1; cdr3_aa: ASSQGPAGGAFYEQF
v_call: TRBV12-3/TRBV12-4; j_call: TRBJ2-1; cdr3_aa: ASSLGTEQF
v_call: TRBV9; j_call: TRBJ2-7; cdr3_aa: ASSLSGGKHEQY
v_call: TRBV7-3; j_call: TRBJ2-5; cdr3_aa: ASSLSGGRGETQY
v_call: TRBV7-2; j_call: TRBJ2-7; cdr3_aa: ASSLAVDSQISYEQY
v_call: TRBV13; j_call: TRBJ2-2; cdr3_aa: ASSLRTSGGPGELF
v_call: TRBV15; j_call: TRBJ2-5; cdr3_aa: ATSRSNRNQETQY
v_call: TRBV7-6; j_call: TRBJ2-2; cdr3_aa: ASSLSGGRTTGELF
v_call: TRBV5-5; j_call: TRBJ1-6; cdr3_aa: ASSFTGVDSPLH
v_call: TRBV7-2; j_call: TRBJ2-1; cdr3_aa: ASRPRLAGDNEQF
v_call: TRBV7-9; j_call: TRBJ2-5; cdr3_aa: ASSVSRGGQETQY
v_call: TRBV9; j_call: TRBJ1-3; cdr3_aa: ASSVGALSGNTIY
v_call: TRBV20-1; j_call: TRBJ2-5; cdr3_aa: SARDEGTQY
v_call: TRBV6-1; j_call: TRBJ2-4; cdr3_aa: ASSVRRGQGFGDIQY
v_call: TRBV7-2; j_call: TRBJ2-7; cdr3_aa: ASSPLGAGPSSYEQY